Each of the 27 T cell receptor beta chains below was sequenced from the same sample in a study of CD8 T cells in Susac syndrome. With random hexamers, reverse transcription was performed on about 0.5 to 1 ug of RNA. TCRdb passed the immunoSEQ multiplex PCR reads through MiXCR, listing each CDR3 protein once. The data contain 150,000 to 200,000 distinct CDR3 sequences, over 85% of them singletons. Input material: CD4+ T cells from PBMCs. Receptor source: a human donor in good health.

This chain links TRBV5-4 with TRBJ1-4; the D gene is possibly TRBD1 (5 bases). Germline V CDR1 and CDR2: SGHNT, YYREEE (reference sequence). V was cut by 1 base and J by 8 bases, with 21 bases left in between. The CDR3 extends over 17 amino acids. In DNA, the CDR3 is TGTGCCAGCAGCTTGTCCAAAGGACGGCAGGACAAGGAAAAACTGTTTTTT. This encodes CASSLSKGRQDKEKLFF.

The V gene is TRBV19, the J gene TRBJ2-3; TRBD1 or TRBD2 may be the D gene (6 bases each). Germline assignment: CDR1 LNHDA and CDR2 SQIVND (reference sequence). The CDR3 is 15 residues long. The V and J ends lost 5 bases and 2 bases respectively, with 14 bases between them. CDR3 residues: CASSRRGPPTDTQYF. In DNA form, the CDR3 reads TGTGCCAGTAGTCGACGGGGGCCGCCCACAGATACGCAGTATTTT.

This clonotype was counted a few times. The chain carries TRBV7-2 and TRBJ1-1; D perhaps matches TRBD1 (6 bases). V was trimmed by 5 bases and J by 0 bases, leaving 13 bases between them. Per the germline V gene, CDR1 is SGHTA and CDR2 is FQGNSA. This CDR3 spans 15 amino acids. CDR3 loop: CASSNIQGMNTEAFF. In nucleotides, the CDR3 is TGTGCCAGCAGCAATATACAGGGTATGAACACTGAAGCTTTCTTT.

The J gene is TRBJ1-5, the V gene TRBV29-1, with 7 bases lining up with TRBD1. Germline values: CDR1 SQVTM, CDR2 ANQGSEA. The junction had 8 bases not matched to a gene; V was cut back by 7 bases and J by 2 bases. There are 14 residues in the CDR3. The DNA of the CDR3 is TGCAGCGCCCTGACAGGGTTTGGCAATCAGCCCCAGCATTTT. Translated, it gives CSALTGFGNQPQHF. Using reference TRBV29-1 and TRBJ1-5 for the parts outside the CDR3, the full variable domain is SAVISQKPSRDICQRGTSLTIQCQVDSQVTMMFWYRQQPGQSLTLIATANQGSEATYESGFVIDKFPISRPNLTFSTLTVSNMSPEDSSIYLCSALTGFGNQPQHFGDGTRLSIL.

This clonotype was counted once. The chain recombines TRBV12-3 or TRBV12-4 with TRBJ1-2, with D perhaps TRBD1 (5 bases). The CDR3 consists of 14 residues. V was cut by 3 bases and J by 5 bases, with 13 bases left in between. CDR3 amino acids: CASSFGTENYGYTF. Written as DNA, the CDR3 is TGTGCCAGCAGTTTCGGGACGGAAAATTATGGCTACACCTTC.

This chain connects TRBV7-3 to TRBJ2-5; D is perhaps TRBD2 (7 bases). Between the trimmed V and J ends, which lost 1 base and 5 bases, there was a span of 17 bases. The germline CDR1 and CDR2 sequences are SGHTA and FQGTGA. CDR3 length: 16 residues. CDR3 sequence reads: CASSLNGGPAGETQYF. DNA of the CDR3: TGTGCCAGCAGCTTAAACGGGGGGCCCGCCGGGGAGACCCAGTACTTC.

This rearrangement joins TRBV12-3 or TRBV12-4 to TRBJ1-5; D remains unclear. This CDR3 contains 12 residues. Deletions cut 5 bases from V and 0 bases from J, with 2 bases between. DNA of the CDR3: TGTGCCAGCAGTGGTAGCAATCAGCCCCAGCATTTT. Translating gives CASSGSNQPQHF.

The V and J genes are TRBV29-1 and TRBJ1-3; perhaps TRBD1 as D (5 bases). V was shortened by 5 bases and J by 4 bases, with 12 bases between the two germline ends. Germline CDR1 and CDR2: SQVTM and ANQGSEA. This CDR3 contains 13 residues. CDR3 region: CSVSGLAGNTIYF. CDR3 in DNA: TGCAGCGTTTCAGGGTTAGCAGGAAACACCATATATTTT.

Here the CDR3 reads CSAQGLAGGGAQYF. The CDR3 nucleotides are TGCAGCGCCCAGGGACTAGCGGGGGGAGGGGCCCAGTACTTC. The gene calls are TRBV29-1 and TRBJ2-5, with TRBD2 matching over 15 bases. The germline CDR1 and CDR2 sequences are SQVTM and ANQGSEA. This CDR3 spans 14 amino acids. The ends lost 7 bases at V and 9 bases at J; junction bases unmatched: 9.

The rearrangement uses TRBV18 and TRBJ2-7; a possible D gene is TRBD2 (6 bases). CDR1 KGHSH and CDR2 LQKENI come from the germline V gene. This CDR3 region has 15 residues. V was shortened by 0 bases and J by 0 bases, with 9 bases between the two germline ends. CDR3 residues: CASSPPSGGSYEQYF. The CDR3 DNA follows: TGTGCCAGCTCACCACCGTCCGGGGGCTCCTACGAGCAGTACTTC.

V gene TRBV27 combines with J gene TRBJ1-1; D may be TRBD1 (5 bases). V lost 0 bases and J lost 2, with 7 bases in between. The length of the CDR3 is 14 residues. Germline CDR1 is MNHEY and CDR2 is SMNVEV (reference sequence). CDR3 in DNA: TGTGCCAGCAGTTTATCACAGGCAAACACTGAAGCTTTCTTT. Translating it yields CASSLSQANTEAFF.

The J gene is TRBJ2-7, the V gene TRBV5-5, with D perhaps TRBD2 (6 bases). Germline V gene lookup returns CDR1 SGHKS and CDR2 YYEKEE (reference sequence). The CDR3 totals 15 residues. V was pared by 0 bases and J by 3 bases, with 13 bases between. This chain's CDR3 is CASSLVASEIYEQYF. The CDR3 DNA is TGTGCCAGCAGCTTGGTGGCTAGCGAGATCTACGAGCAGTACTTC.

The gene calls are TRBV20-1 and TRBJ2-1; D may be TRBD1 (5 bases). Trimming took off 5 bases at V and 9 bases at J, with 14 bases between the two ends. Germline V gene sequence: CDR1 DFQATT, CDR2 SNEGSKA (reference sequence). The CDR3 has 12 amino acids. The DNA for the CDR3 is TGCAGTGCTGGGGTTGGGGCTGGTGAGCAGTTCTTC. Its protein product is CSAGVGAGEQFF.

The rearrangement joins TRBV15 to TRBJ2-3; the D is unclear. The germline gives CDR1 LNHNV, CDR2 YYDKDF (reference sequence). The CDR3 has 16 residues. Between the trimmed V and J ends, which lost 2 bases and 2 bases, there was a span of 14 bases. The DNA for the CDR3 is TGTGCCACCAGCAGACCCGACGGCTACACCACAGATACGCAGTATTTT. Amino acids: CATSRPDGYTTDTQYF.

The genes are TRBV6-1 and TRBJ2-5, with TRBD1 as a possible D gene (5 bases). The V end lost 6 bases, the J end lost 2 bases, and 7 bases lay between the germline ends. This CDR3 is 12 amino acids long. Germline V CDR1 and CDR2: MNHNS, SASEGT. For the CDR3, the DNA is TGTGCCAGCAGCCCAGGGCAAGAGACCCAGTACTTC. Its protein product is CASSPGQETQYF.

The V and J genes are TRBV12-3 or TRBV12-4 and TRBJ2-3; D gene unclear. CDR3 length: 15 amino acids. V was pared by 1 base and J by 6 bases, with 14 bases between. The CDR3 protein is CASSLVTGSSDTQYF. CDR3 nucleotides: TGTGCCAGCAGTTTAGTGACCGGATCTTCGGATACGCAGTATTTT.

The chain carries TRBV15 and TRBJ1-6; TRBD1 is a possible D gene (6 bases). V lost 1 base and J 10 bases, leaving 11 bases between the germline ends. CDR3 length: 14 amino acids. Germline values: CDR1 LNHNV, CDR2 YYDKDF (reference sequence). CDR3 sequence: CATSRASGDSPLHF. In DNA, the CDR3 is TGTGCCACCAGCAGAGCGTCAGGGGACTCACCCCTCCACTTT.

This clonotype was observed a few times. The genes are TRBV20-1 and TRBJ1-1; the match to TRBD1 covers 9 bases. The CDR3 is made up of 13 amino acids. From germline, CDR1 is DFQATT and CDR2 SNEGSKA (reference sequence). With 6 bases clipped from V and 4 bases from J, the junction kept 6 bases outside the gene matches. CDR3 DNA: TGCAGTGCCATTGACAGGGGGGGCACTGAAGCTTTCTTT. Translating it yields CSAIDRGGTEAFF.

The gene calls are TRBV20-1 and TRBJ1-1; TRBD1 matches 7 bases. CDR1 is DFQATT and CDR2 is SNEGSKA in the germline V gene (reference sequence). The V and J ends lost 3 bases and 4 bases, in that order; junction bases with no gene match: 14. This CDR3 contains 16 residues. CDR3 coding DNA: TGCAGTGCTAGTTCATCAGGGGGGCGCCTAGCCACTGAAGCTTTCTTT. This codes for CSASSSGGRLATEAFF.

The CDR3 bases are TGCAGTGCTAGAGTGCAGGGGAATTCACCCCTCCACTTT. Translated, it gives CSARVQGNSPLHF. The chain employs TRBV20-1 and TRBJ1-6; tentative D call: TRBD1 (6 bases). Germline values: CDR1 DFQATT, CDR2 SNEGSKA (reference sequence). This CDR3 is 13 amino acids long. V was shortened by 1 base and J by 7 bases, with 8 bases between the two germline ends.

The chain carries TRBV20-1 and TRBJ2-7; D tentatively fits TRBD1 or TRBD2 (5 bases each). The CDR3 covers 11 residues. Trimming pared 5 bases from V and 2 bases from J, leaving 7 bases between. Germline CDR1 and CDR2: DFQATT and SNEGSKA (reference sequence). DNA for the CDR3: TGCAGTGCTGGGGGTACCTACGAGCAGTACTTC. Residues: CSAGGTYEQYF.

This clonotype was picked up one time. The CDR3 sequence is CASSEGVFNQPQHF. DNA for the CDR3: TGTGCCAGCAGTGAAGGCGTTTTCAATCAGCCCCAGCATTTT. The chain recombines TRBV6-1 with TRBJ1-5; D is undetermined. The CDR3 runs to 14 residues. The germline V and J ends were trimmed by 1 base and 3 bases, with 7 bases remaining between them. Looked up from germline, CDR1 is MNHNS and CDR2 is SASEGT.

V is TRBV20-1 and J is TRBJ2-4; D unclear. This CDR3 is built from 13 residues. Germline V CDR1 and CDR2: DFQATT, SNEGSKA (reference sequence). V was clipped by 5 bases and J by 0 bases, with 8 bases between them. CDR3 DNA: TGCAGTGCTGAGACGATAGCCAAAAACATTCAGTACTTC. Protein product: CSAETIAKNIQYF.

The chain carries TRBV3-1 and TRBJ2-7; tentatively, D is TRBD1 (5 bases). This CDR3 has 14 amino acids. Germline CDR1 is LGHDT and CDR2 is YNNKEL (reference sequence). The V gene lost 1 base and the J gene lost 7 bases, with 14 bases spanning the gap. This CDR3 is CASSQVQAVGEQYF. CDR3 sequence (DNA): TGTGCCAGCAGCCAAGTACAGGCGGTAGGAGAGCAGTACTTC.

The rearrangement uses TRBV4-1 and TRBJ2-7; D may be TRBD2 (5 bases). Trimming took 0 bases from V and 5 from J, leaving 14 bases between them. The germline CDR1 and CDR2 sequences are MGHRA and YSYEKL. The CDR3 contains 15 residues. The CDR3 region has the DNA TGCGCCAGCAGCCAAGATGAGGGCAGGTTTAACGAGCAGTACTTC. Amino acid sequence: CASSQDEGRFNEQYF.

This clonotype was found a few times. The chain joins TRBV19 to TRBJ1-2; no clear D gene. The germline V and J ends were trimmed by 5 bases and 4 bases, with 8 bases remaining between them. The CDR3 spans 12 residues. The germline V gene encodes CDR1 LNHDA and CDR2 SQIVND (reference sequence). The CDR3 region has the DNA TGTGCCAGTAGTGAAAGGAGCTATGGCTACACCTTC. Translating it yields CASSERSYGYTF.

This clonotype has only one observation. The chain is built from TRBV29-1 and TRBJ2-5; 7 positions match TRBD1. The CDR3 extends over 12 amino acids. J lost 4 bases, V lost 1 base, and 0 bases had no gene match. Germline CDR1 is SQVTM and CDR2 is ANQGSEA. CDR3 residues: CSVEGQGETQYF. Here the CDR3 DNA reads TGCAGCGTTGAAGGACAGGGAGAGACCCAGTACTTC.